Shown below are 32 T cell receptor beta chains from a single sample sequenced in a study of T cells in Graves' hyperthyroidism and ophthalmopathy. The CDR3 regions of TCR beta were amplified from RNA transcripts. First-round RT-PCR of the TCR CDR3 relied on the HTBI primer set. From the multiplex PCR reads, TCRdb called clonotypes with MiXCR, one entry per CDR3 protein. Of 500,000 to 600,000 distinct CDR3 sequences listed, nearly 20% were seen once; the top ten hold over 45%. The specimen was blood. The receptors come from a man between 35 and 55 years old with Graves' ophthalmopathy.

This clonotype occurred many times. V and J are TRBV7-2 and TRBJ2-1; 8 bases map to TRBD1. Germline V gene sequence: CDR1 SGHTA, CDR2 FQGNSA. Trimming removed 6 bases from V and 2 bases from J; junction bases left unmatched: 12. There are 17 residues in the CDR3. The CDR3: CASSLKTGTGAYNEQFF. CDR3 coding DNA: TGTGCCAGCAGTTTGAAGACCGGGACAGGAGCCTACAATGAGCAGTTCTTC.

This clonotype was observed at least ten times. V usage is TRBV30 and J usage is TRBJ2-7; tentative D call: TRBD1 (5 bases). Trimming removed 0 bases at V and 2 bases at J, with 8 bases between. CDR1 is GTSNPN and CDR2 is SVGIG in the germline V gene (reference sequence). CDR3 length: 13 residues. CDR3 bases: TGTGCCTGGAGTGTACTGGGGCCCTACGAGCAGTACTTC. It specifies CAWSVLGPYEQYF.

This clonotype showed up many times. In DNA, the CDR3 is TGTGCCAGCAGCCCCCCCCCGGTAGAGACCCAGTACTTC. Protein sequence: CASSPPPVETQYF. The rearrangement joins TRBV7-2 to TRBJ2-5; D is unclear. The CDR3 runs to 13 residues. Germline V CDR1 and CDR2: SGHTA, FQGNSA. The V end lost 5 bases, the J end lost 4 bases, and 11 bases lay between the germline ends.

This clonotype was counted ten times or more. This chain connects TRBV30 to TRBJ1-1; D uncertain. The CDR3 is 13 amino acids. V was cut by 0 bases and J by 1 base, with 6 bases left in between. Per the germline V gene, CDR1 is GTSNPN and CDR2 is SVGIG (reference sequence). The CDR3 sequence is CAWSVRGNTEAFF. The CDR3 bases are TGTGCCTGGAGTGTACGGGGGAACACTGAAGCTTTCTTT.

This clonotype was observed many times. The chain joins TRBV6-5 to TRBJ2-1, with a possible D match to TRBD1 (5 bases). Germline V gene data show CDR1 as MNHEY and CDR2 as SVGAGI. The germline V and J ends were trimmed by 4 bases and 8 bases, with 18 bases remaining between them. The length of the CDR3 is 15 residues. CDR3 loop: CASSSLTQGVDEQFF. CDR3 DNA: TGTGCCAGCAGTTCACTAACCCAAGGGGTGGATGAGCAGTTCTTC.

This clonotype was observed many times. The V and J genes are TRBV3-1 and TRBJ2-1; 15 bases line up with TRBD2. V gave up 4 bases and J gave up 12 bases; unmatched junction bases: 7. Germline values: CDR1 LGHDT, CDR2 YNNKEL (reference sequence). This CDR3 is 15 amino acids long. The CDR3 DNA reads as TGTGCCAGCAGCCCTCCGGGACTAGCGGGAGGAATGCAGTTCTTC. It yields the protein CASSPPGLAGGMQFF.

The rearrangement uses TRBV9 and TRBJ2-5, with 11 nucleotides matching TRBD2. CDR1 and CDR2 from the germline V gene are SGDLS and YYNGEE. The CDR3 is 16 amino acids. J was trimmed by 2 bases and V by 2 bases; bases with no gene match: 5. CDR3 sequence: CASSVAGTSGQETQYF. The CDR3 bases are TGTGCCAGCAGCGTGGCCGGGACTAGCGGTCAAGAGACCCAGTACTTC. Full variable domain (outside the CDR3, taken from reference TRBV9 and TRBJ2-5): DSGVTQTPKHLITATGQRVTLRCSPRSGDLSVYWYQQSLDQGLQFLIQYYNGEERAKGNILERFSAQQFPDLHSELNLSSLELGDSALYFCASSVAGTSGQETQYFGPGTRLLVL.

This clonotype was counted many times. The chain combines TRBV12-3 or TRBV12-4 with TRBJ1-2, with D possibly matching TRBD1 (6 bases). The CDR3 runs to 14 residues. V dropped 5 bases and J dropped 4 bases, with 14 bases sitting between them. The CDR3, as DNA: TGTGCCAGCAGTGGGGCTCAGGGGATCTATGGCTACACCTTC. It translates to CASSGAQGIYGYTF.

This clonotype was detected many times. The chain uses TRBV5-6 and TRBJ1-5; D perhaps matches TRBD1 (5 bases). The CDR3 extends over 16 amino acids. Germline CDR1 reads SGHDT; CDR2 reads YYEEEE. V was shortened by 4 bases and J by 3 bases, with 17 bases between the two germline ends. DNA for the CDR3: TGTGCCAGCAGCACTTGGGGGGGATCCCCCAATCAGCCCCAGCATTTT. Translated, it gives CASSTWGGSPNQPQHF.

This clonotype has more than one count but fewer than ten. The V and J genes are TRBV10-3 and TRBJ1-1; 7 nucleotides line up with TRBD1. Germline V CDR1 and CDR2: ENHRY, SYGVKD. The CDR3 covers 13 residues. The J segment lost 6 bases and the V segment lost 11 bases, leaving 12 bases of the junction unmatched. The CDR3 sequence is CAVLGQGEAEAFF. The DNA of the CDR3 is TGTGCCGTATTGGGGCAGGGGGAGGCTGAAGCTTTCTTT.

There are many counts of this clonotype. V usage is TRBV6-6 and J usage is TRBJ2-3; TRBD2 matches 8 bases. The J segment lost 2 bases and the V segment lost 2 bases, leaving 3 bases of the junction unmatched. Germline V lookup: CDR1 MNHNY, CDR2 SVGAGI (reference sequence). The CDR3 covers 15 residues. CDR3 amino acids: CASSYGGGTTDTQYF. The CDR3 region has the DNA TGTGCCAGCAGTTACGGCGGGGGGACCACAGATACGCAGTATTTT.

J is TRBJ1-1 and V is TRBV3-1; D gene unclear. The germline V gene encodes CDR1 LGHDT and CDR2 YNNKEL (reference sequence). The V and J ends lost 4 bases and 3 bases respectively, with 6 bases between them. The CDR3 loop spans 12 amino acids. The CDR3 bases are TGTGCCAGCAGCCTGATCGACACTGAAGCTTTCTTT. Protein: CASSLIDTEAFF.

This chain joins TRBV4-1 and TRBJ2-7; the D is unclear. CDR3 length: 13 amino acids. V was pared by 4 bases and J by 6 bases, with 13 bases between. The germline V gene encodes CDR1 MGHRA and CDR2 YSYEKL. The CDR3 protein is CASSLPQGGEQYV. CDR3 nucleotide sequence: TGCGCCAGCAGCCTGCCCCAAGGCGGCGAGCAGTACGTC.

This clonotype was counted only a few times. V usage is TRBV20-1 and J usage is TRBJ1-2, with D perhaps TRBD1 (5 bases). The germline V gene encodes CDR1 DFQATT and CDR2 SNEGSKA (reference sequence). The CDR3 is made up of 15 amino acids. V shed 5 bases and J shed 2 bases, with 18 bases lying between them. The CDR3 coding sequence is TGCAGTGCTCTTCAAAGAGACAGCACAAACTATGGCTACACCTTC. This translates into CSALQRDSTNYGYTF.

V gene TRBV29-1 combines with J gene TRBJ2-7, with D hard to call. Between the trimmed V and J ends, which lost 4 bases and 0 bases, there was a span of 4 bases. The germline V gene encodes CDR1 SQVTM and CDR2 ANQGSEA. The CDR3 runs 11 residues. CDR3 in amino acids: CSVGSSYEQYF. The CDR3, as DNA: TGCAGCGTTGGGTCCTCCTACGAGCAGTACTTC.

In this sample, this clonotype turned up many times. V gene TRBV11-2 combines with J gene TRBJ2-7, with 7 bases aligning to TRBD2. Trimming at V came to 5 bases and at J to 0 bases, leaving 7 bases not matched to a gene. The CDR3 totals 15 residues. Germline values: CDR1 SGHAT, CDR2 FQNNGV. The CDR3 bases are TGTGCCAGCAGCCCCGGACTAGGGAGCTCCTACGAGCAGTACTTC. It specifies CASSPGLGSSYEQYF.

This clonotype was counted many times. CDR3 DNA sequence: TGTGCCAGCAGTAGGGGGGGACTCCTCCAAGAGACCCAGTACTTC. This translates into CASSRGGLLQETQYF. The V and J genes are TRBV2 and TRBJ2-5; possible D gene TRBD2, 7 bases. The V end lost 5 bases, the J end lost 1 base, and 14 bases lay between the germline ends. This CDR3 comprises 15 residues. Germline lookup yields CDR1 SNHLY and CDR2 FYNNEI.

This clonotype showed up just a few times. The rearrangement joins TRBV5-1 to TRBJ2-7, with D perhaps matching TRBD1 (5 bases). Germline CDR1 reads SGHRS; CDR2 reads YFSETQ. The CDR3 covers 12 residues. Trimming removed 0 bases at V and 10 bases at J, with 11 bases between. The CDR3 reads CASSLGQWDQYF. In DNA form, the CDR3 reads TGCGCCAGCAGCTTGGGACAGTGGGATCAGTACTTC.

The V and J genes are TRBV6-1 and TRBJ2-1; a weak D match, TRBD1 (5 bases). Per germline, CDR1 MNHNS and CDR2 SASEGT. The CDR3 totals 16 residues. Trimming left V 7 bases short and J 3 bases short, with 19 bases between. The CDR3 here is CASTSPTGQGYNEQFF. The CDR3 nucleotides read TGTGCCAGCACCTCCCCTACTGGGCAGGGCTACAATGAGCAGTTCTTC.

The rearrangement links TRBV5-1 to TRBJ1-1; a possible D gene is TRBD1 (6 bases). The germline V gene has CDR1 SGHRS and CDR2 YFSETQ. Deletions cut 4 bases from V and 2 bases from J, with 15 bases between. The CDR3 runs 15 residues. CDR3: CASSPRTDLNTEAFF. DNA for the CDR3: TGCGCCAGCAGCCCTAGGACAGATCTTAACACTGAAGCTTTCTTT.

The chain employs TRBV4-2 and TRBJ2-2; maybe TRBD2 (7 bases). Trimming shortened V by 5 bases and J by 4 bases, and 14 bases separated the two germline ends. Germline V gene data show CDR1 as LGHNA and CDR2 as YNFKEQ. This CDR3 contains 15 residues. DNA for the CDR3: TGTGCCAGCAGCGGGGGGGCCCCAGGCACCGGGGAGCTGTTTTTT. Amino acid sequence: CASSGGAPGTGELFF.

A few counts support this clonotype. For the CDR3, the DNA is TGTGCCAGCAGTTGGACTAGCGGGGACCTTGGGACCCAGTACTTC. As protein: CASSWTSGDLGTQYF. The chain couples TRBV6-1 to TRBJ2-5; TRBD2 matches 12 bases. CDR1 is MNHNS, CDR2 SASEGT, per germline. The CDR3 covers 15 residues. V was pared by 5 bases and J by 7 bases, with 8 bases of the junction left unmatched.

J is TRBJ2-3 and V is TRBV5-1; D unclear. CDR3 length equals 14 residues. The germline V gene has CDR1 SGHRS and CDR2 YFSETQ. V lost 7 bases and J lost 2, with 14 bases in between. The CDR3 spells CASSPWSVTDTQYF. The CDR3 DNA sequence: TGCGCCAGCTCCCCCTGGAGTGTCACAGATACGCAGTATTTT.

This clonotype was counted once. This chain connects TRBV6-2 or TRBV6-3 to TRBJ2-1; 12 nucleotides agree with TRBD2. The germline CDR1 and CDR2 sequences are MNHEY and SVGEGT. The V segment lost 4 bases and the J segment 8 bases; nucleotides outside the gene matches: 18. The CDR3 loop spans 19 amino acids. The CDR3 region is CASSSTPPGLAGRGYEQFF. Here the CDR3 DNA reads TGTGCCAGCAGTTCTACCCCCCCCGGACTAGCGGGGAGGGGGTATGAGCAGTTCTTC.

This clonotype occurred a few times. The CDR3 DNA reads as TGTGCCAGCAGCTTGGGTCCAGGGAATAATTCACCCCTCCACTTT. Translating gives CASSLGPGNNSPLHF. The chain recombines TRBV5-4 with TRBJ1-6, with TRBD1 as a possible D gene (5 bases). Germline lookup yields CDR1 SGHNT and CDR2 YYREEE (reference sequence). The V gene lost 0 bases and the J gene lost 5 bases, with 9 bases spanning the gap. This CDR3 has 15 residues.

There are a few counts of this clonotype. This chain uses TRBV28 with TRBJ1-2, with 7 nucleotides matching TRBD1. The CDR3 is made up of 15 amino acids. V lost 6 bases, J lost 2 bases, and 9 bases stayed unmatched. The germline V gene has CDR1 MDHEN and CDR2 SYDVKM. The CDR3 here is CASSQDREANYGYTF. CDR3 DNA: TGTGCCAGCAGCCAAGACAGGGAAGCGAACTATGGCTACACCTTC.

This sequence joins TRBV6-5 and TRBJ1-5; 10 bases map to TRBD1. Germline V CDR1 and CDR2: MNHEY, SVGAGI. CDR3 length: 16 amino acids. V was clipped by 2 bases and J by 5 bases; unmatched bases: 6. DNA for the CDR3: TGTGCCAGCAGTTACCCCCCAGGGACAGGGGATCAGCCCCAGCATTTT. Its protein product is CASSYPPGTGDQPQHF.

The DNA for the CDR3 is TGTGCCATCAGCCGACTAGCGGGCGACATGACCGGGGAGCTGTTTTTT. It yields the protein CAISRLAGDMTGELFF. V and J are TRBV10-3 and TRBJ2-2; 10 bases map to TRBD2. The CDR3 is 16 residues long. The germline gives CDR1 ENHRY, CDR2 SYGVKD. Germline trimming cut 6 bases from V and 5 bases from J; bases unmatched to any gene: 9.

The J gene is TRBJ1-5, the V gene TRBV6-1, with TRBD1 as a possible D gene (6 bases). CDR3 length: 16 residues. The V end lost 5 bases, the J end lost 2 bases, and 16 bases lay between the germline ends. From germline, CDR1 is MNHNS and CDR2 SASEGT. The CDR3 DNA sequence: TGTGCCAGCAGTTATGGCCCGGGGGCAGGCAATCAGCCCCAGCATTTT. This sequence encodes CASSYGPGAGNQPQHF.

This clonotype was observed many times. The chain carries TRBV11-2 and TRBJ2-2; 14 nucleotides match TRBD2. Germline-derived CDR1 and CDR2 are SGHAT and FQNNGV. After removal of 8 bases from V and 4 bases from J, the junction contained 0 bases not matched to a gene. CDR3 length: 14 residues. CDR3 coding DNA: TGTGCCAGCGGACTAGCGGGAGGCACCGGGGAGCTGTTTTTT. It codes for CASGLAGGTGELFF.

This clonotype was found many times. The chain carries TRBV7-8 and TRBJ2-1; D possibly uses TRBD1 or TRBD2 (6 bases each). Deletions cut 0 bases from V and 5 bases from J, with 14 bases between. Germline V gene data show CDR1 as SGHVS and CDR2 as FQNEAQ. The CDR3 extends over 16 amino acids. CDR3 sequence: CASSLAIWGADNEQFF. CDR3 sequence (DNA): TGTGCCAGCAGCTTAGCGATATGGGGGGCGGACAATGAGCAGTTCTTC.

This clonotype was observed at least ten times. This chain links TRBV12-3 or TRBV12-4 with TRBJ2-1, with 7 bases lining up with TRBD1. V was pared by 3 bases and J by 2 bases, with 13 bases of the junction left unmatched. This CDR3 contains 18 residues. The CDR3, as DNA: TGTGCCAGCAGTTTTCCAGTAGAGGGGGCCTTCACCTACAATGAGCAGTTCTTC. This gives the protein CASSFPVEGAFTYNEQFF.